This TCR beta chain was sequenced for a study of technical replicates of blood from several donors. Germline assignment: CDR1 KGHSH and CDR2 LQKENI. The CDR3 has 13 amino acids. The trim removed 5 bases at V and 7 bases at J, leaving 5 bases unmatched. Profiling relied on immunoSEQ multiplex PCR, and the TCRdb table lists in-frame clones only, not all of them. The sample lists 50,000 to 70,000 clones, 75% to 95% seen once, with under 5% in the top ten. Source material: PBMCs. This receptor was taken from a human donor in good health. Some clones in this sample may be carry-over from other donors' samples. This chain uses TRBV18 with TRBJ2-1; 7 positions agree with TRBD2. The CDR3 DNA sequence: TGTGCCAGCTCAGTTACCGGGGGGAATGAGCAGTTCTTC. It translates to CASSVTGGNEQFF.